Below are 18 T cell receptor beta chains sequenced from a single sample in a study of T cells in women clearing cervical HPV infection. The protocol was immunoSEQ multiplex PCR, while the TCRdb copy is restricted to in-frame clones and leaves out a portion. The sample has roughly 22,000 clones; the top ten hold 3% to 4%. The sample taken for sequencing was blood buffy coat. Receptors were obtained from a woman aged 18 to 75 with a cervical HPV16 infection that either progressed to CIN3+ or cleared (not recorded which).

About this clone: With the read ending 3 residues before the CDR3 end, the germline J gene is used to fill in that end. The rearrangement uses TRBV5-1 and TRBJ2-1, with TRBD1 matching over 10 bases. Trimming cost V 6 bases and J 1 base; bases outside gene matches: 13. The V gene's germline CDR1 is SGHRS and CDR2 YFSETQ. This CDR3 comprises 18 residues. The CDR3 is CASTTRGQGVLSYNEQFF. CDR3 DNA, as far as it was read: TGCGCCAGCACCACCCGAGGACAGGGGGTTCTGTCCTACAATGAG.

Turning to this clone: The CDR3 extends 3 residues past the end of the read, so its final part is completed from the germline J gene. The chain carries TRBV20-1 and TRBJ2-1, with 7 bases aligning to TRBD1. The CDR3 covers 13 residues. V lost 3 bases to trimming and J lost 6 bases; unmatched junction nucleotides: 5. Germline CDR1 is DFQATT and CDR2 is SNEGSKA (reference sequence). Incomplete CDR3 DNA: TGCAGTGCTAGTGACAGGGATATCAATGAG. It translates to CSASDRDINE. The CDR3 in full is CSASDRDINEQFF.

A note on this clone: From the germline J gene comes the end of the CDR3, since the read stops 3 residues before it. The chain combines TRBV28 with TRBJ2-7; 8 bases are shared with TRBD1. V was pared by 6 bases and J by 4 bases, with 8 bases of the junction left unmatched. This CDR3 spans 14 amino acids. Germline CDR1 MDHEN, CDR2 SYDVKM. CDR3 bases read: TGTGCCAGCAGCCATACCACAGGGGGGTACGAG. Its translation: CASSHTTGGYE. The CDR3 as a whole reads CASSHTTGGYEQYF.

To note about this clone: The read gets to within 3 residues of the CDR3 end, and the germline J gene fills in the rest. The chain has TRBV20-1 and TRBJ1-2, with 7 nucleotides matching TRBD1. V shed 3 bases, J shed 5 bases, and the junction held 18 bases outside the gene matches. The length of the CDR3 is 17 residues. Germline CDR1 is DFQATT and CDR2 is SNEGSKA (reference sequence). The sequenced part of the CDR3 DNA is TGCAGTGCTAGTAGACCGGGACAGTCGACATGGGGGTATGGC. Translated: CSASRPGQSTWGYG. The complete CDR3 protein is CSASRPGQSTWGYGYTF.

As to this clone: From the germline J gene comes the end of the CDR3, since the read stops 3 residues before it. The chain joins TRBV12-3 or TRBV12-4 to TRBJ2-1, with D unclear. Trimming cost V 2 bases and J 7 bases, with 6 bases left between them. This CDR3 has 12 amino acids. The CDR3 loop reads CASSLTVNEQFF. The CDR3 bases that were read are TGTGCCAGCAGTTTAACGGTAAATGAG.

As regards this clone: The read ends 3 residues before the CDR3 terminus; that terminus is restored from the germline J gene. V is TRBV11-2 and J is TRBJ2-7; D ambiguous. Looked up from germline, CDR1 is SGHAT and CDR2 is FQNNGV. Deletions cut 1 base from V and 2 bases from J, with 9 bases between. The CDR3 totals 14 residues. The part of the CDR3 DNA that was read is TGTGCCAGCAGCTTAGTGTCTAGAGCCTACGAG. It codes for CASSLVSRAYE. The CDR3 as a whole reads CASSLVSRAYEQYF.

Turning to this clone: The CDR3 goes on 3 residues after the read ends, and that part is filled in from the germline J gene. V usage is TRBV28 and J usage is TRBJ2-5, with 12 bases lining up with TRBD1. With 7 bases clipped from V and 6 bases from J, the junction kept 6 bases outside the gene matches. CDR3 length equals 14 residues. Germline CDR1 MDHEN, CDR2 SYDVKM. The CDR3 loop is CASKGTGGVQTQYF. CDR3 DNA (partial): TGTGCCAGCAAAGGGACAGGGGGCGTCCAGACC. Combining the CDR3 with reference TRBV28 and TRBJ2-5 gives the whole variable domain DVKVTQSSRYLVKRTGEKVFLECVQDMDHENMFWYRQDPGLGLRLIYFSYDVKMKEKGDIPEGYSVSREKKERFSLILESASTNQTSMYLCASKGTGGVQTQYFGPGTRLLVL.

In the case of this clone: The read falls 3 residues short of the CDR3 end, and the missing part is taken from the germline J gene. V usage is TRBV20-1 and J usage is TRBJ1-6; possible D gene TRBD1, 6 bases. The CDR3 sequence is 13 residues long. Between the trimmed V and J ends, which lost 5 bases and 8 bases, there was a span of 13 bases. CDR1 is DFQATT, CDR2 SNEGSKA, per germline (reference sequence). The part of the CDR3 DNA that was read is TGCAGTGCTGCAGGGGTTGTGGATTCACCC. As protein: CSAAGVVDSP. The whole CDR3 region reads CSAAGVVDSPLHF.

CDR3 amino acids: CASSRLGSDGNEQFF. Incomplete CDR3 DNA: TGTGCCAGCAGCCGACTTGGCAGTGATGGGAATGAG. This sequence joins TRBV6-2 or TRBV6-3 and TRBJ2-1; D not resolved. The sequence runs out 3 residues before the end of the CDR3; the remainder is reconstructed from the germline J gene. Germline V gene lookup returns CDR1 MNHEY and CDR2 SVGEGT. CDR3 length: 15 residues. The germline V and J ends were trimmed by 6 bases and 7 bases, with 19 bases remaining between them.

As regards this clone: The CDR3 end is not reached by the read, which stops 3 residues before it; the germline J gene fills it in. This sequence joins TRBV2 and TRBJ2-3; TRBD2 might be the D (6 bases). Germline loops: CDR1 SNHLY, CDR2 FYNNEI. V dropped 4 bases and J dropped 6 bases, with 17 bases sitting between them. CDR3 length equals 15 residues. The DNA read from the CDR3 is TGTGCCAGCAGTGTAGGCGGGGAAAGCGGGGATACG. Protein: CASSVGGESGDT. In full, the CDR3 is CASSVGGESGDTQYF.

Points on this clone: The read halts 3 residues ahead of the CDR3 end, with the missing end drawn from the germline J gene. The gene calls are TRBV20-1 and TRBJ1-5; D is uncertain. This CDR3 is built from 14 residues. Germline V gene data show CDR1 as DFQATT and CDR2 as SNEGSKA (reference sequence). The V end was cut by 6 bases, the J end by 4 bases, with 16 bases between. The CDR3 is CSAAGGNPNQPQHF. CDR3 bases read: TGCAGTGCGGCAGGCGGGAACCCTAATCAGCCC.

Of note for this clone: The read terminates 3 residues before the CDR3 end, so the remaining end is supplied by the germline J gene. The chain uses TRBV20-1 and TRBJ2-3, with 9 positions matching TRBD2. CDR3 length: 14 residues. V lost 6 bases, J lost 5 bases, and 9 bases stayed unmatched. Germline lookup yields CDR1 DFQATT and CDR2 SNEGSKA (reference sequence). CDR3 DNA (partial): TGCAGTGCCATAGCGGGAGTTGGTATAGATACG. It encodes CSAIAGVGIDT. The complete CDR3 sequence is CSAIAGVGIDTQYF.

A remark on this clone: The sequence runs out 3 residues before the end of the CDR3; the remainder is reconstructed from the germline J gene. The rearrangement joins TRBV20-1 to TRBJ2-7, with D perhaps matching TRBD2 (6 bases). This CDR3 region has 15 residues. V was trimmed by 6 bases and J by 0 bases, leaving 18 bases between them. Germline V gene sequence: CDR1 DFQATT, CDR2 SNEGSKA (reference sequence). Incomplete CDR3 DNA: TGCAGTGCAACCGACCCCATAGCGGCCTCCTACGAG. Its translation is CSATDPIAASYE. The full CDR3 reads CSATDPIAASYEQYF.

To note about this clone: The read halts 3 residues ahead of the CDR3 end, with the missing end drawn from the germline J gene. This chain uses TRBV20-1 with TRBJ2-1, with D maybe TRBD2 (6 bases). Germline V gene sequence: CDR1 DFQATT, CDR2 SNEGSKA (reference sequence). Trimming removed 5 bases at V and 8 bases at J, with 19 bases between. This CDR3 comprises 14 residues. The sequenced CDR3 bases are TGCAGTGCTGGAGGGTGGGGCTGGGGGGATGAG. Its protein is CSAGGWGWGDE. The entire CDR3 is CSAGGWGWGDEQFF.

Details on this clone: The CDR3 goes on 3 residues after the read ends, and that part is filled in from the germline J gene. The gene calls are TRBV5-8 and TRBJ1-6; the D gene is possibly TRBD1 (6 bases). There are 15 residues in the CDR3. Trimming stripped 5 bases from V and 0 bases from J, with 9 bases between. Germline CDR1 reads SGHTS; CDR2 reads YDEGEE. CDR3 DNA (partial): TGTGCCAGCAGTAGGGGGAGCTCCTATAATTCACCC. Protein sequence: CASSRGSSYNSP. The complete CDR3 sequence is CASSRGSSYNSPLHF.

About this clone itself: The CDR3 extends 3 residues past the end of the read, so its final part is completed from the germline J gene. The J gene is TRBJ1-2, the V gene TRBV27, with 10 bases lining up with TRBD1. Looked up from germline, CDR1 is MNHEY and CDR2 is SMNVEV (reference sequence). The CDR3 runs 13 residues. The DNA read from the CDR3 is TGTGCCAGCACCCCGGGACAGGGGAAGGGC. Protein: CASTPGQGKG. The complete CDR3 sequence is CASTPGQGKGYTF.

As regards this clone: Coverage ceases 3 residues before the CDR3 finishes, and the germline J gene fills in the end. The chain uses TRBV11-2 and TRBJ1-2; 7 nucleotides align to TRBD1. Germline assignment: CDR1 SGHAT and CDR2 FQNNGV. With 9 bases clipped from V and 3 bases from J, the junction kept 7 bases outside the gene matches. The CDR3 has 13 amino acids. Partial CDR3 DNA: TGTGCCAGTTACGACAGGGCGGACTATGGC. Translating gives CASYDRADYG. The whole CDR3 sequence reads CASYDRADYGYTF.

For this clone: The CDR3 is cut off 3 residues early in the read; its end comes from the germline J gene. The rearrangement joins TRBV18 to TRBJ2-5, with 9 nucleotides matching TRBD1. CDR1 is KGHSH and CDR2 is LQKENI in the germline V gene. The CDR3 spans 16 residues. V shed 4 bases and J 4 bases; nucleotides not matched to a gene: 10. This chain's CDR3 is CASSQSGTGRTETQYF. CDR3 DNA, as far as it was read: TGTGCCAGCTCACAGAGCGGGACAGGGCGAACAGAGACC.